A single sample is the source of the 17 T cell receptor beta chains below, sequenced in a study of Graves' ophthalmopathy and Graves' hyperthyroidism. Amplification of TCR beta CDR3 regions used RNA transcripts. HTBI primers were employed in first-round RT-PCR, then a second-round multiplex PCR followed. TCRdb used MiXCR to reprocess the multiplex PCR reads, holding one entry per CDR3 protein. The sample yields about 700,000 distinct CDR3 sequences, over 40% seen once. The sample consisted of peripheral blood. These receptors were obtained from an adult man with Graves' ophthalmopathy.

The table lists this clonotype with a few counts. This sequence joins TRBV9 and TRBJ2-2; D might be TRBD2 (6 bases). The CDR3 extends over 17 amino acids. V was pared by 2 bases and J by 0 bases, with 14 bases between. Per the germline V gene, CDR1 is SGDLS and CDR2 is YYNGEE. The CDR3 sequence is CASSVSVGGANTGELFF. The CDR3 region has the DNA TGTGCCAGCAGCGTGAGTGTCGGCGGGGCGAACACCGGGGAGCTGTTTTTT.

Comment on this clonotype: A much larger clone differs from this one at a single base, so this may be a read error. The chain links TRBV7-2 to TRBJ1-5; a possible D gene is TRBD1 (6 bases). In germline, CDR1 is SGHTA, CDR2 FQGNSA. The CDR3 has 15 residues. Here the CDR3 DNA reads TGCGCCGGCAGCCAAGGCGCACAGGGAGGGCAGCCCCAGCATTTT. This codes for CAGSQGAQGGQPQHF.

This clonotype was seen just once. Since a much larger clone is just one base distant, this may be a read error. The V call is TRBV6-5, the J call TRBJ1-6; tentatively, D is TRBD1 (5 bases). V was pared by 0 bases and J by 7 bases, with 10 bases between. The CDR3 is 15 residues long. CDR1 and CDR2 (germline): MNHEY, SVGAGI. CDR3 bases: TGTGCCAGCAGTTACTCGATAGCAGGGAATTCACCCCTCCACTTT. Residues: CASSYSIAGNSPLHF.

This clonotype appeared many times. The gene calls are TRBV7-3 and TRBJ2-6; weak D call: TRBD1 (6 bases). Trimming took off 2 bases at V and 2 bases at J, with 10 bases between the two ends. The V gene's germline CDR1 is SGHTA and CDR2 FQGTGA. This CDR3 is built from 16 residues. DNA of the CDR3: TGTGCCAGCAGCTTACCACAGGGTACTGGGGCCAACGTCCTGACTTTC. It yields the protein CASSLPQGTGANVLTF. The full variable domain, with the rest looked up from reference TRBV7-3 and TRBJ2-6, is GAGVSQTPSNKVTEKGKYVELRCDPISGHTALYWYRQSLGQGPEFLIYFQGTGAADDSGLPNDRFFAVRPEGSVSTLKIQRTERGDSAVYLCASSLPQGTGANVLTFGAGSRLTVL.

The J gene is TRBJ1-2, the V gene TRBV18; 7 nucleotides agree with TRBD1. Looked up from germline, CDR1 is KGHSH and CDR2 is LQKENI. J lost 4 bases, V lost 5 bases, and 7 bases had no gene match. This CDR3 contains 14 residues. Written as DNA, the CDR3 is TGTGCCAGCTCAACCGGACAGGATACCTATGGCTACACCTTC. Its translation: CASSTGQDTYGYTF.

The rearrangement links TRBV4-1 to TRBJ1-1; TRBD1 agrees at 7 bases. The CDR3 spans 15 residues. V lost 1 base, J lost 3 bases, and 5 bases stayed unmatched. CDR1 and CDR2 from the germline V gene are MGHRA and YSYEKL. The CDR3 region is CASSQVTGLDTEAFF. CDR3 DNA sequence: TGCGCCAGCAGCCAAGTGACAGGGCTGGACACTGAAGCTTTCTTT.

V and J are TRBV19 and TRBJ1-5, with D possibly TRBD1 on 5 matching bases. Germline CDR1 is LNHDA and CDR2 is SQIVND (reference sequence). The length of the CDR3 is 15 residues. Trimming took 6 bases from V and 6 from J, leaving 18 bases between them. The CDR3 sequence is CASRMDNPAGQPQHF. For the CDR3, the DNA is TGTGCCAGTAGGATGGACAATCCCGCGGGTCAGCCCCAGCATTTT.

This CDR3 reads CASSFQDRELFF. DNA of the CDR3: TGTGCCAGCAGCTTCCAGGACAGGGAGCTGTTTTTT. The chain recombines TRBV7-9 with TRBJ2-2, with D possibly being TRBD1 (5 bases). Deletions cut 3 bases from V and 9 bases from J, with 8 bases between. Germline V CDR1 and CDR2: SEHNR, FQNEAQ (reference sequence). This CDR3 has 12 amino acids.

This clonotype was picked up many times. CDR3 nucleotide sequence: TGTGCCAGCAGCTTAACCGGCTCGGGGACTGGCACTGAAGCTTTCTTT. Its translation: CASSLTGSGTGTEAFF. The chain is built from TRBV7-3 and TRBJ1-1; D may be TRBD1 (5 bases). V shed 0 bases and J shed 4 bases, with 15 bases lying between them. The V gene's germline CDR1 is SGHTA and CDR2 FQGTGA. The CDR3 has 16 residues.

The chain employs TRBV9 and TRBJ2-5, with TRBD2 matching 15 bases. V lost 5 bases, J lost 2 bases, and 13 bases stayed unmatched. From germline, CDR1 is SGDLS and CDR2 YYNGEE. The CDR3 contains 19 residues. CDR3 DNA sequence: TGTGCCAGCAGTCCCGGGACTAGCGGGGGGCCGGCCGTTCAAGAGACCCAGTACTTC. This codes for CASSPGTSGGPAVQETQYF.

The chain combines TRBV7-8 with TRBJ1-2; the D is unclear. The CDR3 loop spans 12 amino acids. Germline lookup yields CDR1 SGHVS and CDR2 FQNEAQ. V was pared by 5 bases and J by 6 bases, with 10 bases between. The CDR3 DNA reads TGTGCCAGCAGCCCCGGGGAGGATGGCTACACCTTC. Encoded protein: CASSPGEDGYTF.

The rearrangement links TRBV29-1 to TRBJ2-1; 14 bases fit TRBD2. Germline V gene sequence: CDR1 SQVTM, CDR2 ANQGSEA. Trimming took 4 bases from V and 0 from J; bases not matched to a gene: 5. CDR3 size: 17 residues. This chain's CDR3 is CSVGGTSGGSSYNEQFF. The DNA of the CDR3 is TGCAGCGTTGGTGGGACTAGCGGGGGCAGCTCCTACAATGAGCAGTTCTTC.

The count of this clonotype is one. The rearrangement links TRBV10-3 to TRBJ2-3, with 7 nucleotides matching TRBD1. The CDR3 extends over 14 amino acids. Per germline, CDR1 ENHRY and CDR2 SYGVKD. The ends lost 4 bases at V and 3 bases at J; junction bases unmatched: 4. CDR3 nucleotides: TGTGCCATCAGTGGTAACAGGGGAACAGATACGCAGTATTTT. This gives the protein CAISGNRGTDTQYF.

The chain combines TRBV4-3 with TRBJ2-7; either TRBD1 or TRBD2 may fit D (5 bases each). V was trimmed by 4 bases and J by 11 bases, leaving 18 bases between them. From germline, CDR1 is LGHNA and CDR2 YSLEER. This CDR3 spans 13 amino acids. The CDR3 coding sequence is TGCGCCAGCAGCCCCACCGGGACCCCCGAAAAGTACTTC. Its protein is CASSPTGTPEKYF.

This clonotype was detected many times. Here the CDR3 reads CASSSRDSNTEAFF. The CDR3 DNA sequence: TGTGCCAGCAGTTCTCGGGACAGCAACACTGAAGCTTTCTTT. The chain is built from TRBV6-5 and TRBJ1-1, with 7 bases that match TRBD1. CDR1 and CDR2 from the germline V gene are MNHEY and SVGAGI. This CDR3 contains 14 residues. Trimming removed 4 bases from V and 2 bases from J; junction bases left unmatched: 4.

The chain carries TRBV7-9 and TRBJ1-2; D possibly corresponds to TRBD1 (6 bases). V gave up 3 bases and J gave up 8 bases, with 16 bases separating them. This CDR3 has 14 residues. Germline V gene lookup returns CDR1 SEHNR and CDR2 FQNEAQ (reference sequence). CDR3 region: CASSFVETGGGYTF. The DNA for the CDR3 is TGTGCCAGCAGCTTTGTAGAGACAGGAGGCGGCTACACCTTC.

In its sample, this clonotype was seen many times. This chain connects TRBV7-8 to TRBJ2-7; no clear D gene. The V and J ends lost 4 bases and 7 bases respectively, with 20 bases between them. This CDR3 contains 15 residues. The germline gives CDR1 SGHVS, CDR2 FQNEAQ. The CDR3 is CASSSHPRPDVEQYF. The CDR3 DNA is TGTGCCAGCAGCTCTCACCCAAGACCAGATGTGGAGCAGTACTTC.